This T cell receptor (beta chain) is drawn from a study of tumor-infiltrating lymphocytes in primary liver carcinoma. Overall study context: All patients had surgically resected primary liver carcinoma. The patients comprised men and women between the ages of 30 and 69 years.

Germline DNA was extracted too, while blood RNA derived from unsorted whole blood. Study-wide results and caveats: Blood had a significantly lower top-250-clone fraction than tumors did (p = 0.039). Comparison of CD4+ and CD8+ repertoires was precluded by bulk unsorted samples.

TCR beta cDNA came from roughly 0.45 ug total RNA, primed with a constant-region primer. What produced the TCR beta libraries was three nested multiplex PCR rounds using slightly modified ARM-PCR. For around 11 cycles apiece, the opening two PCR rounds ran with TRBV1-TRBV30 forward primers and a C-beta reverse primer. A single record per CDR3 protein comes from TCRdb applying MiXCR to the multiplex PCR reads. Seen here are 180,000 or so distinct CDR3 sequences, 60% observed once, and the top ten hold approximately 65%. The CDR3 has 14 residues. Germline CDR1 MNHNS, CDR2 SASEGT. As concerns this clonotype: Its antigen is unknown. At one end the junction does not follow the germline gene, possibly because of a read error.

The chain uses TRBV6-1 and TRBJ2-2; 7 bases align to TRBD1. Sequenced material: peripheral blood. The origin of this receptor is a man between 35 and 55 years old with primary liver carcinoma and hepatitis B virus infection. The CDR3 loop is CASSLDRVNGELFF. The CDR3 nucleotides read TGTGCTAGCAGTTTAGACAGGGTAAACGGGGAGCTGTTTTTT.